This is a list of T cell receptor beta chains from one sample in a study of T cells in Graves' hyperthyroidism and ophthalmopathy. TCRdb redid the calling of the multiplex PCR reads with MiXCR, one entry per CDR3 protein. The repertoire holds 600,000 or so distinct CDR3 sequences, with around 14% as singletons. The sample was blood. Receptors were obtained from a woman under 30 with Graves' ophthalmopathy. CDR3s include the opening cysteine and the closing phenylalanine or tryptophan. Fields, in order: V gene, clone size, J gene, D gene, CDR3 DNA, CDR3 protein. D genes are given only for firm matches. Clone size, where shown, is once, few, many, or a class for clones that have expanded.

TRBV9	few	TRBJ2-1	NA	TGTGCCAGCAGCGTAGAGGGGGTCACCAACGATGAGCAGTTCTTC	CASSVEGVTNDEQFF
TRBV5-1	NA	TRBJ2-1	NA	TGCGCCAGCAGCTTGGTTGGAGTGGGCTTAGCGGAGGGATACAATGAGCAGTTCTTC	CASSLVGVGLAEGYNEQFF
TRBV4-2	NA	TRBJ2-3	TRBD2	TGTGCCAGCAGCCGACGCCCCGGGACTAGCGGGAGTAGTGATACGCAGTATTTT	CASSRRPGTSGSSDTQYF
TRBV6-1	many	TRBJ2-7	NA	TGTGCCAGCAATCCGGGACAACGGTACTACGAGCAGTACTTC	CASNPGQRYYEQYF
TRBV7-9	many	TRBJ2-1	TRBD2	TGTGCCAGCAGGCCAGGACTAGCGGGAGTTGTCAATGAGCAGTTCTTC	CASRPGLAGVVNEQFF
TRBV28	many	TRBJ1-2	TRBD1	TGTGCCAGCAGTTTATCGGGCCTGGGACAGGGGGCCGAGAACTATGGCTACACCTTC	CASSLSGLGQGAENYGYTF
TRBV11-2	many	TRBJ2-7	TRBD2	TGTGCCAGCAGCCCGGGGGCTAGCGGGATCTTTGAGCAGTACTTC	CASSPGASGIFEQYF
TRBV19	NA	TRBJ2-7	NA	TGTGCCAGTAGTATTGGCGGGAACCAATACGAGCAGTACTTC	CASSIGGNQYEQYF
TRBV9	many	TRBJ2-1	NA	TGTGCCAGCAGCGCGATTACAGGGGAACTACGCGGGGATGAGCAGTTCTTC	CASSAITGELRGDEQFF
TRBV10-3	many	TRBJ2-2	TRBD2	TGTGCCATCAGTGAGTCGAAAGCTAGCGGGAGGCCGCGGGGCACCGGGGAGCTGTTTTTT	CAISESKASGRPRGTGELFF
TRBV2	few	TRBJ1-5	NA	TGTGCCAGCAGGAATAGCATGGCCCCTTGGGGCGCTCAGCCCCAGCATTTT	CASRNSMAPWGAQPQHF
TRBV19	few	TRBJ2-3	NA	TGTGCCAGTAGGCTGGGCCTAGCGCAGACAGATACGCAGTATTTT	CASRLGLAQTDTQYF
TRBV27	few	TRBJ1-6	TRBD1	TGTGCCGGCAGGACGACAGGGGGCGGCTCCTATAATTCACCCCTCCACTTT	CAGRTTGGGSYNSPLHF
TRBV18	NA	TRBJ1-3	NA	TGTGCCAGCTCACCTACGGCCCCCGGGACAACTGCAACTGGAAACACCATATATTTT	CASSPTAPGTTATGNTIYF
TRBV19	NA	TRBJ2-7	TRBD2	TGTGCCAGTAGTCGGACTAGCGGGAGCAGATACGAGCAGTACTTC	CASSRTSGSRYEQYF
TRBV29-1	many	TRBJ2-3	NA	TGCAGCGGAGTGAGGGGCGGCACAGATACGCAGTATTTT	CSGVRGGTDTQYF
TRBV24-1	many	TRBJ2-1	NA	TGTGCCACCAGAACCGATGGGGCCTACAATGAGCAGTTCTTC	CATRTDGAYNEQFF
TRBV7-9	many	TRBJ2-1	NA	TGTGCCAGCAGCTACGTCGGGGGGCAGTTCTTC	CASSYVGGQFF
TRBV11-3	many	TRBJ2-7	NA	TGTGCCAGCAGCTTAGATGGCAGGCAGCAGTACTTC	CASSLDGRQQYF
TRBV2	many	TRBJ1-5	NA	TGTGCCAGCAGCGGGGACGGTTACAATCAGCCCCAGCATTTT	CASSGDGYNQPQHF
TRBV4-3	few	TRBJ1-2	NA	TGCGCCAGCACCTCAAGCCAAGACGGCCAGGGAGGGAGGTATGGCTACACCTTC	CASTSSQDGQGGRYGYTF
TRBV28	many	TRBJ1-6	NA	TGTGCCAGCAGTTATTACGATTCACCCCTCCACTTT	CASSYYDSPLHF
TRBV24-1	NA	TRBJ1-5	NA	TGTGCCACCAGTGATCGGGACGGTACGCCCCAGCATTTT	CATSDRDGTPQHF
TRBV6-2/TRBV6-3	few	TRBJ1-5	NA	TGTGCCAGCAGTTACTCGCTTGACAACCATAGCAATCAGCCCCAGCATTTT	CASSYSLDNHSNQPQHF